This record covers a single TCR beta chain. Its antigen is as yet unknown. The sample is drawn from a study of cytomegalovirus exposure and HLA in healthy donors. CDR1 is SGDLS, CDR2 YYNGEE, per germline. This CDR3 spans 16 amino acids. V lost 3 bases and J lost 8; bases outside the gene matches: 11. Use of 60 Vbeta and 13 Jbeta primers characterized the PCR. Method: immunoSEQ multiplex PCR; TCRdb's copy keeps in-frame clones and lacks some. The sample includes 30,000 to 45,000 clones. Regarding the study as a whole: Roughly uniform depth of sequencing across donors was assumed in presence/absence analyses. Later analysis identified a missense DCLRE1C variant that was linked to TCR beta V- and J-gene trimming.

The TCR was taken from a man aged 35 to 55 in good health and CMV-seropositive. Input material: PBMCs. The chain employs TRBV9 and TRBJ1-4; 9 nucleotides align to TRBD1. The CDR3 sequence: CASSAVMDRGREKLFF. The CDR3 DNA reads TGTGCCAGCAGCGCCGTTATGGACAGGGGTCGAGAAAAACTGTTTTTT.